These 18 T cell receptor beta chains were sequenced from one sample in a study of cytomegalovirus exposure and HLA in healthy donors. The PCR used 60 Vbeta and 13 Jbeta primers. Sequencing used immunoSEQ multiplex PCR; TCRdb keeps in-frame clones, though not all of them. The sample shows tens of thousands of clones, approximately 91% of them seen only once. The sample consisted of PBMCs. These receptors were taken from a young woman in good health and CMV-seronegative.

The chain recombines TRBV5-1 with TRBJ2-1; the match to TRBD2 covers 11 bases. J was trimmed by 8 bases and V by 2 bases; bases with no gene match: 9. Germline V lookup: CDR1 SGHRS, CDR2 YFSETQ. The CDR3 sequence is 16 residues long. CDR3 residues: CASSLAGLAAGYEQFF. DNA of the CDR3: TGCGCCAGCAGCTTAGCGGGACTAGCGGCTGGCTATGAGCAGTTCTTC.

The chain recombines TRBV7-9 with TRBJ1-2, with 8 bases fitting TRBD1. Per the germline V gene, CDR1 is SEHNR and CDR2 is FQNEAQ (reference sequence). With 0 bases clipped from V and 4 bases from J, the junction kept 4 bases outside the gene matches. This CDR3 has 15 residues. CDR3 protein: CASSLAGDRFYGYTF. CDR3 coding DNA: TGTGCCAGCAGCTTAGCGGGGGACAGGTTCTATGGCTACACCTTC.

The chain has TRBV7-3 and TRBJ2-2, with 10 bases aligning to TRBD2. The CDR3 sequence is 18 residues long. J gave up 4 bases and V 6 bases, and 14 bases lay outside the gene matches. Germline V lookup: CDR1 SGHTA, CDR2 FQGTGA. The CDR3 region is CASSLTRTSGSGTGELFF. CDR3 DNA sequence: TGTGCCAGCAGTCTAACCCGGACTAGCGGTTCAGGCACCGGGGAGCTGTTTTTT. The full variable domain, its missing parts supplied by reference TRBV7-3 and TRBJ2-2, is GAGVSQTPSNKVTEKGKYVELRCDPISGHTALYWYRQSLGQGPEFLIYFQGTGAADDSGLPNDRFFAVRPEGSVSTLKIQRTERGDSAVYLCASSLTRTSGSGTGELFFGEGSRLTVL.

This clone has just a few counts. The rearrangement joins TRBV5-5 to TRBJ2-3, with TRBD1 matching over 7 bases. V shed 0 bases and J 5 bases; nucleotides not matched to a gene: 6. Germline V CDR1 and CDR2: SGHKS, YYEKEE (reference sequence). CDR3 length: 15 residues. The CDR3 DNA sequence: TGTGCCAGCAGCTTGGGACAGGGACCTCTAGATACGCAGTATTTT. As protein: CASSLGQGPLDTQYF. The variable domain in full, completed from reference TRBV5-5 and TRBJ2-3, reads DAGVTQSPTHLIKTRGQQVTLRCSPISGHKSVSWYQQVLGQGPQFIFQYYEKEERGRGNFPDRFSARQFPNYSSELNVNALLLGDSALYLCASSLGQGPLDTQYFGPGTRLTVL.

The chain couples TRBV9 to TRBJ1-2; perhaps TRBD1 as D (5 bases). Germline lookup yields CDR1 SGDLS and CDR2 YYNGEE. V was cut by 0 bases and J by 8 bases, with 17 bases left in between. There are 15 residues in the CDR3. CDR3 bases: TGTGCCAGCAGCGTAGGGTCTCAGGGTAATGAGGGCTACACCTTC. Translation gives CASSVGSQGNEGYTF.

The rearrangement links TRBV6-5 to TRBJ2-7, with 8 bases matching TRBD1. J was trimmed by 5 bases and V by 0 bases; bases with no gene match: 3. CDR1 is MNHEY and CDR2 is SVGAGI in the germline V gene. The CDR3 extends over 14 amino acids. CDR3 DNA: TGTGCCAGCAGTTACTCCGGGACAGGAAACGAGCAGTACTTC. Translation: CASSYSGTGNEQYF.

The V and J genes are TRBV27 and TRBJ2-7; 9 bases agree with TRBD1. The CDR3 is made up of 14 amino acids. J lost 7 bases, V lost 5 bases, and 9 bases had no gene match. Germline-derived CDR1 and CDR2 are MNHEY and SMNVEV (reference sequence). The CDR3 reads CASSVTGGLEEQYF. DNA for the CDR3: TGTGCCAGCAGTGTCACAGGGGGCTTAGAGGAGCAGTACTTC.

This sequence joins TRBV18 and TRBJ2-1; D gene uncertain. V lost 3 bases to trimming and J lost 9 bases, with 9 bases between them. The CDR3 has 12 amino acids. The V gene's germline CDR1 is KGHSH and CDR2 LQKENI. As DNA, the CDR3 is TGTGCCAGCTCACCGGTCACGGGTGAGCAGTTCTTC. Translation gives CASSPVTGEQFF.

The chain joins TRBV5-4 to TRBJ2-1; 10 nucleotides agree with TRBD2. V was pared by 2 bases and J by 4 bases, with 3 bases of the junction left unmatched. The CDR3 contains 15 residues. Germline lookup yields CDR1 SGHNT and CDR2 YYREEE (reference sequence). The CDR3 protein is CASSFTSGIYNEQFF. DNA for the CDR3: TGTGCCAGCAGCTTTACTAGCGGGATTTACAATGAGCAGTTCTTC. The whole variable domain, filled in from reference TRBV5-4 and TRBJ2-1, reads ETGVTQSPTHLIKTRGQQVTLRCSSQSGHNTVSWYQQALGQGPQFIFQYYREEENGRGNFPPRFSGLQFPNYSSELNVNALELDDSALYLCASSFTSGIYNEQFFGPGTRLTVL.

V is TRBV5-1 and J is TRBJ2-1, with a tentative D call TRBD2 (6 bases). Germline CDR1 is SGHRS and CDR2 is YFSETQ. This CDR3 has 16 residues. With 0 bases removed from V and 2 bases from J, the gap between germline ends came to 12 bases. The CDR3 nucleotides read TGCGCCAGCAGCTTGGGCCCGCGCGGGGCCTACAATGAGCAGTTCTTC. Its translation is CASSLGPRGAYNEQFF. The variable domain in full, with the rest retrieved from reference TRBV5-1 and TRBJ2-1, is KAGVTQTPRYLIKTRGQQVTLSCSPISGHRSVSWYQQTPGQGLQFLFEYFSETQRNKGNFPGRFSGRQFSNSRSEMNVSTLELGDSALYLCASSLGPRGAYNEQFFGPGTRLTVL.

This CDR3 reads CASSYSGRRAYEQYF. Here the CDR3 DNA reads TGTGCCAGCAGTTACTCGGGAAGGAGGGCCTACGAGCAGTACTTC. The genes are TRBV6-5 and TRBJ2-7; D possibly corresponds to TRBD2 (6 bases). The CDR3 loop spans 15 amino acids. V lost 0 bases and J lost 2, with 11 bases in between. Germline CDR1 reads MNHEY; CDR2 reads SVGAGI.

A word on this clone: Germline is not matched at one junction end, which may reflect a read error. At the DNA level, this CDR3 is encoded by other sequences in the same sample as well. This chain uses TRBV5-4 with TRBJ1-6; perhaps TRBD1 as D (6 bases). The CDR3 extends over 17 amino acids. CDR1 SGHNT and CDR2 YYREEE come from the germline V gene (reference sequence). The DNA for the CDR3 is TGTGCCAGCAGCGATAGTCAACAGGGCTCGTATAATTCCCCCCTCCACTTT. Translating it yields CASSDSQQGSYNSPLHF.

This clone was counted between two and nine times. The gene calls are TRBV5-1 and TRBJ1-1; D perhaps matches TRBD1 (5 bases). CDR1 and CDR2 (germline): SGHRS, YFSETQ. Trimming stripped 6 bases from V and 1 base from J, with 7 bases between. The CDR3 contains 12 residues. The CDR3 region has the DNA TGCGCCAGCATGGGGCAGAACACTGAAGCTTTCTTT. Translated, it gives CASMGQNTEAFF.

The chain has TRBV28 and TRBJ1-5; a weak D match, TRBD1 (6 bases). Germline-derived CDR1 and CDR2 are MDHEN and SYDVKM. V lost 3 bases and J 4 bases, leaving 10 bases between the germline ends. This CDR3 spans 14 amino acids. The CDR3 sequence is CASSFWQGNQPQHF. The CDR3 DNA reads as TGTGCCAGCAGTTTCTGGCAGGGGAATCAGCCCCAGCATTTT.

This chain joins TRBV5-1 and TRBJ2-7, with a possible D match to TRBD1 (6 bases). The V gene lost 0 bases and the J gene lost 3 bases, with 10 bases spanning the gap. Germline loops: CDR1 SGHRS, CDR2 YFSETQ. The CDR3 consists of 14 residues. The CDR3: CASSLVGHNYEQYF. DNA for the CDR3: TGCGCCAGCAGCTTGGTGGGACACAACTACGAGCAGTACTTC.

The CDR3 DNA is TGTGCCAGCAGCCGACTAGCGGGAGTTAATAATGAGCAGTTCTTC. Its translation is CASSRLAGVNNEQFF. The rearrangement uses TRBV11-3 and TRBJ2-1; TRBD2 agrees at 12 bases. Germline CDR1 SGHNT, CDR2 YENEEA. This CDR3 comprises 15 residues. With V trimmed by 5 bases and J by 7 bases, 6 bases remained unmatched.

V gene TRBV28 combines with J gene TRBJ2-2; 7 bases line up with TRBD2. From germline, CDR1 is MDHEN and CDR2 SYDVKM. After removal of 5 bases from V and 3 bases from J, the junction contained 15 bases not matched to a gene. The CDR3 covers 18 residues. CDR3 nucleotide sequence: TGTGCCAGCAGTCAAAAGGGGTCTAGCGCGGGAGACACCGGGGAGCTGTTTTTT. Protein product: CASSQKGSSAGDTGELFF.

This chain uses TRBV6-6 with TRBJ2-6, with no clear D. CDR1 and CDR2 (germline): MNHNY, SVGAGI (reference sequence). The CDR3 contains 16 residues. Trimming took off 0 bases at V and 1 base at J, with 7 bases between the two ends. The DNA for the CDR3 is TGTGCCAGCAGTTACTCGAGGAGTTCTGGGGCCAACGTCCTGACTTTC. It encodes CASSYSRSSGANVLTF.